This T cell receptor beta chain was recovered during a study of response to subunit inactivated influenza vaccine. MiXCR, applied by TCRdb to the RT-PCR reads, yields one record per CDR3 protein. The repertoire holds around 200,000 distinct CDR3 sequences, with approximately 8.7% as singletons. V lost 4 bases and J lost 5, with 9 bases in between. The CDR3 is 13 amino acids. Germline V gene data show CDR1 as SGHTA and CDR2 as FQGNSA. This clonotype was seen ten or more times. Its matching antigen is unknown. Overall study findings and caveats: T cells newly recruited by each seasonal influenza vaccination are few, the authors suggested.

The sample consisted of non-naive T cells sorted from PBMCs, taken on the day of vaccination. This chain connects TRBV7-2 to TRBJ2-4; D is uncertain. This receptor was taken from a man aged 50 to 59 who received an inactivated influenza vaccine. The CDR3 DNA reads as TGTGCCAGCAGCTCTCCCCTTCAAAACATTCAGTACTTC. Translation gives CASSSPLQNIQYF.